These 32 T cell receptor beta chains were all obtained from the same sample, sequenced in a study of blood T cell repertoires in COVID-19 (TCRdb year 2020). Libraries were prepared through the immunoSEQ multiplex PCR assay. As stored in TCRdb, this immuneACCESS dataset retains in-frame rearrangements with V and J assigned. A fraction of the clones does not appear; measured against another copy, unresolved V genes explain less than half of the discrepancy, and the remainder lacks a known reason. A total of tens of thousands of clones appear in this sample, around 85% of them only once. Around 12% of the sample is held by the ten biggest clonotypes. The sample was peripheral blood. Receptors were obtained from a human donor in a cohort sampled during active COVID-19.

The chain uses TRBV19 and TRBJ1-5; D is undetermined. This CDR3 comprises 16 residues. Trimming left V 1 base short and J 3 bases short, with 13 bases between. Germline assignment: CDR1 LNHDA and CDR2 SQIVND (reference sequence). The CDR3 bases are TGTGCCAGTAGTATAGTGTTAGTCACCCCCAATCAGCCCCAGCATTTT. Translated: CASSIVLVTPNQPQHF.

The chain uses TRBV14 and TRBJ2-7; 9 bases are a match to TRBD1. With 3 bases clipped from V and 10 bases from J, the junction kept 10 bases outside the gene matches. Looked up from germline, CDR1 is SGHDN and CDR2 is FVKESK. There are 14 residues in the CDR3. CDR3 coding DNA: TGTGCCAGCAGCCACTCCTCACAGGGGGCGGCACAGTACTTC. Translating gives CASSHSSQGAAQYF.

This chain joins TRBV19 and TRBJ1-1, with D possibly being TRBD1 (6 bases). This CDR3 comprises 12 residues. V was pared by 3 bases and J by 8 bases, with 10 bases between. Per the germline V gene, CDR1 is LNHDA and CDR2 is SQIVND (reference sequence). The CDR3 bases are TGTGCCAGTAGTATGCGTAGGGGGGAAGCTTTCTTT. Residues: CASSMRRGEAFF.

V is TRBV9 and J is TRBJ2-1; the D is unclear. The CDR3 consists of 14 residues. The germline CDR1 and CDR2 sequences are SGDLS and YYNGEE. V lost 3 bases and J 6 bases, leaving 13 bases between the germline ends. CDR3 region: CASSASSFPNEQFF. CDR3 coding DNA: TGTGCCAGCAGCGCATCTAGTTTCCCCAATGAGCAGTTCTTC.

This clone was found once. The rearrangement uses TRBV19 and TRBJ1-1; D call uncertain. The germline V and J ends were trimmed by 3 bases and 11 bases, with 10 bases remaining between them. This CDR3 comprises 11 residues. From germline, CDR1 is LNHDA and CDR2 SQIVND (reference sequence). The CDR3 spells CASSIGVDAFF. CDR3 nucleotide sequence: TGTGCCAGTAGTATCGGGGTTGACGCTTTCTTT.

The chain links TRBV4-3 to TRBJ2-3, with TRBD2 as a possible D gene (6 bases). V was shortened by 6 bases and J by 0 bases, with 16 bases between the two germline ends. CDR1 is LGHNA, CDR2 YSLEER, per germline. CDR3 length: 16 amino acids. The CDR3 nucleotides are TGCGCCAGCAGAGATACCCTAGCGACTAGCACAGATACGCAGTATTTT. Protein product: CASRDTLATSTDTQYF.

The gene calls are TRBV10-3 and TRBJ2-3; perhaps TRBD2 as D (5 bases). Germline assignment: CDR1 ENHRY and CDR2 SYGVKD. Trimming took off 8 bases at V and 2 bases at J, with 17 bases between the two ends. The CDR3 is 15 residues long. Here the CDR3 DNA reads TGTGCCATCCAAGGGAGTTACTCCGACACAGATACGCAGTATTTT. As protein: CAIQGSYSDTDTQYF.

This chain joins TRBV23-1 and TRBJ2-2; 7 bases are a match to TRBD1. TRBV23-1 is identified as an open reading frame with a role that is uncertain. V was clipped by 6 bases and J by 9 bases; unmatched bases: 13. The CDR3 contains 15 residues. The DNA for the CDR3 is TGCGCCAGCAGGCGAGGACAGGTCTCCCTCAGGGAGCTGTTTTTT. This codes for CASRRGQVSLRELFF.

V is TRBV5-8 and J is TRBJ1-5, with D possibly matching TRBD1 (6 bases). This CDR3 spans 15 amino acids. Per germline, CDR1 SGHTS and CDR2 YDEGEE. Trimming left V 7 bases short and J 4 bases short, with 18 bases between. CDR3 residues: CASLIITGLNQPQHF. DNA of the CDR3: TGTGCCAGCCTCATTATAACAGGGCTTAATCAGCCCCAGCATTTT. Together with reference TRBV5-8 and TRBJ1-5, the CDR3 gives the full variable domain: EAGVTQSPTHLIKTRGQQATLRCSPISGHTSVYWYQQALGLGLQFLLWYDEGEERNRGNFPPRFSGRQFPNYSSELNVNALELEDSALYLCASLIITGLNQPQHFGDGTRLSIL.

The genes are TRBV10-3 and TRBJ1-1; weak D call: TRBD1 (6 bases). V was clipped by 2 bases and J by 6 bases, with 19 bases between them. The CDR3 has 16 amino acids. The germline CDR1 and CDR2 sequences are ENHRY and SYGVKD. CDR3 residues: CAISEMREGESSEAFF. The DNA for the CDR3 is TGTGCCATCAGTGAGATGCGGGAGGGGGAGTCGTCTGAAGCTTTCTTT.

This clone appeared a few times. This specimen includes other DNA sequences encoding the same CDR3. V and J are TRBV4-3 and TRBJ2-7; possible D gene TRBD1, 5 bases. Germline CDR1 and CDR2: LGHNA and YSLEER. This CDR3 has 15 amino acids. Deletions cut 0 bases from V and 1 base from J, with 10 bases between. In DNA form, the CDR3 reads TGCGCCAGCAGCCAAGATAGGGGCAGTTCCTACGAGCAGTACTTC. Protein sequence: CASSQDRGSSYEQYF.

This clone was counted only a few times. V usage is TRBV3-1 (or the pseudogene TRBV3-2) and J usage is TRBJ2-2; 11 positions agree with TRBD1. CDR1 and CDR2 (germline): LGHDT, YNNKEL (reference sequence). This CDR3 is built from 19 residues. V gave up 4 bases and J gave up 7 bases; unmatched junction bases: 17. CDR3 DNA: TGTGCCAGCAGCCGATATGGGGGCGGACAGGGGGCCGTCGGCGGGGAGCTGTTTTTT. It translates to CASSRYGGGQGAVGGELFF.

This clone was picked up one time. V gene TRBV5-1 combines with J gene TRBJ2-5, with a tentative D call TRBD1 (8 bases). Germline values: CDR1 SGHRS, CDR2 YFSETQ. V shed 4 bases and J shed 4 bases, with 14 bases lying between them. The CDR3 has 14 residues. CDR3 sequence reads: CASSDTGGGETQYF. The DNA for the CDR3 is TGCGCCAGCAGCGATACAGGGGGGGGAGAGACCCAGTACTTC.

The V gene is TRBV5-4, the J gene TRBJ2-7, with 7 bases lining up with TRBD1. The ends lost 4 bases at V and 3 bases at J; junction bases unmatched: 10. Germline assignment: CDR1 SGHNT and CDR2 YYREEE (reference sequence). The CDR3 totals 15 residues. DNA for the CDR3: TGTGCCAGCAGCCTAACCTATACAGGGGACTACGAGCAGTACTTC. Translation: CASSLTYTGDYEQYF.

CDR3 coding DNA: TGTGCCAGCAGCGCAATAGCGGGGGCTAGCACAGATACGCAGTATTTT. Residues: CASSAIAGASTDTQYF. The rearrangement links TRBV9 to TRBJ2-3; 9 positions match TRBD2. This CDR3 is 16 amino acids long. The germline V gene has CDR1 SGDLS and CDR2 YYNGEE. Unmatched junction bases numbered 5, after V lost 3 bases and J lost 0 bases.

This chain joins TRBV19 and TRBJ1-1; 7 bases fit TRBD1. The V gene end was trimmed by 4 bases and the J gene end by 3 bases; junction bases not matched to a gene: 8. This CDR3 region has 15 residues. CDR1 and CDR2 (germline): LNHDA, SQIVND (reference sequence). CDR3 in DNA: TGTGCCAGTAGTAAGACAGGGATCAAGGACACTGAAGCTTTCTTT. Its translation: CASSKTGIKDTEAFF.

CDR3 bases: TGTGCCAGCAGCCCCCCGCTCGGGGTCGACGGAGCCAAAAACATTCAGTACTTC. This encodes CASSPPLGVDGAKNIQYF. The chain combines TRBV7-9 with TRBJ2-4; D is possibly TRBD2 (5 bases). There are 18 residues in the CDR3. Germline V gene sequence: CDR1 SEHNR, CDR2 FQNEAQ (reference sequence). Trimming removed 5 bases at V and 0 bases at J, with 20 bases between.

The chain joins TRBV28 to TRBJ1-5; 8 positions agree with TRBD1. This CDR3 contains 17 residues. J gave up 1 base and V 4 bases, and 9 bases lay outside the gene matches. The germline V gene has CDR1 MDHEN and CDR2 SYDVKM. The CDR3 DNA reads TGTGCCAGCAGTTCACCCAATGACAGGGGCAGCAATCAGCCCCAGCATTTT. Translation gives CASSSPNDRGSNQPQHF.

The rearrangement links TRBV5-4 to TRBJ2-7; TRBD1 is a possible D gene (5 bases). The germline CDR1 and CDR2 sequences are SGHNT and YYREEE (reference sequence). The CDR3 totals 11 residues. V dropped 0 bases and J dropped 10 bases, with 8 bases sitting between them. For the CDR3, the DNA is TGTGCCAGCAGCTTGGTGGGGCTCCAGTACTTC. Translation gives CASSLVGLQYF.

This clone was observed a single time. The V call is TRBV7-2, the J call TRBJ1-1, with D possibly TRBD1 on 5 matching bases. The CDR3 sequence is 10 residues long. CDR1 and CDR2 (germline): SGHTA, FQGNSA. The V end was cut by 3 bases, the J end by 11 bases, with 7 bases between. The CDR3 sequence is CASSFGGAFF. The CDR3 nucleotides read TGTGCCAGCAGCTTCGGGGGGGCTTTCTTT.

The J gene is TRBJ2-7, the V gene TRBV9; 9 nucleotides line up with TRBD1. The V and J ends lost 3 bases and 0 bases, in that order; junction bases with no gene match: 10. Germline V lookup: CDR1 SGDLS, CDR2 YYNGEE. The CDR3 extends over 17 amino acids. DNA for the CDR3: TGTGCCAGCAGCGCAATCCCGGGACAGGGTAGCTCCTACGAGCAGTACTTC. Translation gives CASSAIPGQGSSYEQYF.

The J gene is TRBJ2-5, the V gene TRBV28; no definite D call. Trimming shortened V by 5 bases and J by 3 bases, and 13 bases separated the two germline ends. Germline assignment: CDR1 MDHEN and CDR2 SYDVKM. CDR3 size: 14 residues. The CDR3 spells CASSPSLGEETQYF. The CDR3, as DNA: TGTGCCAGCAGTCCCTCTTTAGGAGAAGAGACCCAGTACTTC.

This clone has a single count. The rearrangement links TRBV5-1 to TRBJ1-2, with 9 bases aligning to TRBD1. V lost 1 base and J lost 6; bases outside the gene matches: 7. The CDR3 extends over 15 amino acids. Per the germline V gene, CDR1 is SGHRS and CDR2 is YFSETQ. The CDR3 DNA reads as TGCGCCAGCAGCTTGATGGGGACAGGGATCAATGGCTACACCTTC. This codes for CASSLMGTGINGYTF.

This clone has a single count. The chain links TRBV7-2 to TRBJ2-1, with 7 bases matching TRBD2. V lost 3 bases and J lost 9; bases outside the gene matches: 5. CDR1 and CDR2 (germline): SGHTA, FQGNSA. This CDR3 spans 13 amino acids. The chain's CDR3 is CASSLSGTPEQFF. CDR3 in DNA: TGTGCCAGCAGCTTGAGCGGGACTCCTGAGCAGTTCTTC.

V gene TRBV5-1 combines with J gene TRBJ1-2, with 11 bases fitting TRBD1. The CDR3 loop spans 15 amino acids. From germline, CDR1 is SGHRS and CDR2 YFSETQ. V lost 2 bases to trimming and J lost 7 bases; unmatched junction nucleotides: 7. The DNA of the CDR3 is TGCGCCAGCAGCTTACCGGGACAGGGGGACATTGGCTACACCTTC. Protein product: CASSLPGQGDIGYTF.

The rearrangement joins TRBV30 to TRBJ2-1, with 11 bases aligning to TRBD2. The germline V gene encodes CDR1 GTSNPN and CDR2 SVGIG (reference sequence). Germline trimming cut 3 bases from V and 9 bases from J; bases unmatched to any gene: 10. This CDR3 is built from 15 residues. CDR3 sequence reads: CAWSPTFGTSGEQFF. The CDR3, as DNA: TGTGCCTGGAGCCCAACCTTCGGGACTAGCGGTGAGCAGTTCTTC.

This chain connects TRBV6-5 to TRBJ1-6, with TRBD1 as a possible D gene (6 bases). Trimming took off 4 bases at V and 9 bases at J, with 16 bases between the two ends. CDR1 MNHEY and CDR2 SVGAGI come from the germline V gene. The CDR3 loop spans 15 amino acids. The CDR3 is CASSWTDFGGSPLHF. The CDR3 DNA reads as TGTGCCAGCAGTTGGACAGATTTTGGGGGTTCACCCCTCCACTTT.

The J gene is TRBJ2-2, the V gene TRBV19; 11 nucleotides align to TRBD2. CDR3 length: 19 residues. Germline-derived CDR1 and CDR2 are LNHDA and SQIVND (reference sequence). The ends lost 3 bases at V and 6 bases at J; junction bases unmatched: 15. The CDR3: CASSIFSGRARSGAGELFF. In DNA form, the CDR3 reads TGTGCCAGTAGTATTTTTAGCGGGAGGGCACGCTCGGGGGCCGGGGAGCTGTTTTTT.

The chain links TRBV10-3 to TRBJ2-7; 10 bases are a match to TRBD2. There are 14 residues in the CDR3. With V trimmed by 8 bases and J by 0 bases, 4 bases remained unmatched. The V gene's germline CDR1 is ENHRY and CDR2 SYGVKD. Written as DNA, the CDR3 is TGTGCCATCCGAGCGGGGGGGGACTCCTACGAGCAGTACTTC. It codes for CAIRAGGDSYEQYF.

This clone was seen a few times. The rearrangement links TRBV18 to TRBJ1-2; 7 nucleotides align to TRBD1. Unmatched junction bases numbered 8, after V lost 8 bases and J lost 8 bases. The CDR3 has 12 residues. From germline, CDR1 is KGHSH and CDR2 LQKENI. The CDR3 is CASTQGGNGYTF. CDR3 coding DNA: TGTGCCAGCACTCAGGGGGGAAACGGCTACACCTTC.

The chain links TRBV27 to TRBJ2-2; 7 nucleotides line up with TRBD2. The V gene end was trimmed by 0 bases and the J gene end by 6 bases; junction bases not matched to a gene: 13. Germline loops: CDR1 MNHEY, CDR2 SMNVEV (reference sequence). CDR3 length equals 18 residues. CDR3 sequence (DNA): TGTGCCAGCAGTTTATCCCCGGGAGGAAAAACGGGAGCCGGGGAGCTGTTTTTT. This sequence encodes CASSLSPGGKTGAGELFF.

This chain links TRBV27 with TRBJ1-3; D not resolved. This CDR3 spans 15 amino acids. Germline-derived CDR1 and CDR2 are MNHEY and SMNVEV (reference sequence). V lost 7 bases and J 0 bases, leaving 13 bases between the germline ends. The DNA for the CDR3 is TGTGCCAGCAAGGCGGGTAGCCTCTCTGGAAACACCATATATTTT. As protein: CASKAGSLSGNTIYF.